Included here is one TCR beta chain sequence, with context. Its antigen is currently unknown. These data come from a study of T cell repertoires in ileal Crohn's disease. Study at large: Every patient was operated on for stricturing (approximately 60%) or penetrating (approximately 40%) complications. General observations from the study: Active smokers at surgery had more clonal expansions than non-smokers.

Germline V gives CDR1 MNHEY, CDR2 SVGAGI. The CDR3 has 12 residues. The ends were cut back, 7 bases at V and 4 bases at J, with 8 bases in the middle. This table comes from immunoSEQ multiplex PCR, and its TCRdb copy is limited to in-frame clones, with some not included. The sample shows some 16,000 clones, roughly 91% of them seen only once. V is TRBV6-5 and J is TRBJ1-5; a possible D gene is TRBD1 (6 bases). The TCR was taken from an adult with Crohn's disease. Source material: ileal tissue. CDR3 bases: TGTGCCAGCAACCAGGGGAATCAGCCCCAGCATTTT. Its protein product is CASNQGNQPQHF.